This TCR beta chain originates from a study of long-term antiretroviral therapy in people with HIV. Study-wide results and caveats: HIV repertoires spanned tighter CDR3 length ranges than controls did. Across all time points, the repertoire was dominated by clones that expanded before ART.

The assay used was immunoSEQ (version v3.0), run at survey level. Clones were read by immunoSEQ multiplex PCR, and TCRdb kept only the in-frame ones, dropping some. The repertoire holds tens of thousands of clones, with about 80% as singletons. CDR3 length: 15 residues. From germline, CDR1 is MGHRA and CDR2 YSYEKL. Trimming took off 2 bases at V and 4 bases at J, with 12 bases between the two ends. Regarding this clone: Its antigen is undetermined.

Sequencing used unsorted PBMCs, obtained 1.1 years before starting antiretroviral therapy. The chain combines TRBV4-1 with TRBJ1-5; D might be TRBD1 (6 bases). The TCR was taken from a woman aged 40 to 50 with HIV. CDR3 in amino acids: CASSQLQGFNQPQHF. CDR3 DNA: TGCGCCAGCAGCCAACTACAGGGTTTTAATCAGCCCCAGCATTTT.